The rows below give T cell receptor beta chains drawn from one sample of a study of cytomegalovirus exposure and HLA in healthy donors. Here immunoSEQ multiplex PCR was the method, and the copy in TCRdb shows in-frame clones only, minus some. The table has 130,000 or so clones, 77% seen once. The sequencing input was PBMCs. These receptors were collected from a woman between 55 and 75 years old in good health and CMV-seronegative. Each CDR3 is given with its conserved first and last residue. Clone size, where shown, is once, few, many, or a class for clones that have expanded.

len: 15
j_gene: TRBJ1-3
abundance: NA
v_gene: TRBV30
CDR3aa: CAWSPSGVRGYTIYF

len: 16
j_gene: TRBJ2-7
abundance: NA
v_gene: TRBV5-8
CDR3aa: CASNLGGGRRSYEQYF

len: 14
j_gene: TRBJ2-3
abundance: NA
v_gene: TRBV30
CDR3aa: CAWSKARDRDTQYF

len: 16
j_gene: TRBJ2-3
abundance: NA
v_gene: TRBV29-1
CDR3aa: CSVEGLAGGRADTQYF

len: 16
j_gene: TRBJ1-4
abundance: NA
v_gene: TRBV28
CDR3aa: CASSLGQGAGGEKLFF

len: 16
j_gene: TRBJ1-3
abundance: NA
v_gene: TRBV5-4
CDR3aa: CASSGTTGRTGNTIYF

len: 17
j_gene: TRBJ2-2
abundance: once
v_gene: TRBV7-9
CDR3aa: CASSLTGLGLNTGELFF

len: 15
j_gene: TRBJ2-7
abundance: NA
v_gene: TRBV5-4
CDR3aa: CASSPGGQGVYEQYF

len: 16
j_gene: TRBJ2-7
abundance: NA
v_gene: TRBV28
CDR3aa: CASSFHLAGLSYEQYF

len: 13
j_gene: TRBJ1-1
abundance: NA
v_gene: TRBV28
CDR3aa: CASSQISASEAFF

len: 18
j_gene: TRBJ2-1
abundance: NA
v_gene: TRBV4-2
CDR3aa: CASSQASIAGGSYNEQFF

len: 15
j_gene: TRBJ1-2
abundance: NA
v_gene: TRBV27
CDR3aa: CASSLGTGANYGYTF

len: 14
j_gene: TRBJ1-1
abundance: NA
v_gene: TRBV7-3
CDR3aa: CASSPNGGVTEAFF

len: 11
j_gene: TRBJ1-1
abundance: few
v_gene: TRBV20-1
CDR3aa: CSARDRSEAFF

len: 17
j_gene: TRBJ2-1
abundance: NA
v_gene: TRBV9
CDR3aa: CASSVGSWAGGDNEQFF

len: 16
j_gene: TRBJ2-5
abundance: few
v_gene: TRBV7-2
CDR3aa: CASSPQTTGGLETQYF

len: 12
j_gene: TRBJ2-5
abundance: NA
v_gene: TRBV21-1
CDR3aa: CASSGPQGSQYF

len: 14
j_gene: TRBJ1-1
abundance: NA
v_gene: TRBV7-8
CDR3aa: CASSLVGGNTEAFF

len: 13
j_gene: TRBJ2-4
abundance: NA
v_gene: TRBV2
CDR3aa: CASRGNMGNIQYF

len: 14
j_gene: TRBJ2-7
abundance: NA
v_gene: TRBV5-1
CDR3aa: CASSPSATGNEQYF

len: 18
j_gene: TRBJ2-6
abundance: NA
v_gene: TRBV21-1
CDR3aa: CASSHPDRANSGANVLTF

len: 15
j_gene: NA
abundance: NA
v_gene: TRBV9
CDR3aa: CASSVDAGPSDEQYF

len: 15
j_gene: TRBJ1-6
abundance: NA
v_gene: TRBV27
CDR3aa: CASLPGHSYNSPLHF

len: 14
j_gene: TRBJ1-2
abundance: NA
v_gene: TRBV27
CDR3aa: CASSFGQFNYGYTF

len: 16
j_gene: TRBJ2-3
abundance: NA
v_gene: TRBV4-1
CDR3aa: CASSQEGTGFADTQYF

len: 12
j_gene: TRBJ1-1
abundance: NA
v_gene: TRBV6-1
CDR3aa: CASSAGTAKAFF

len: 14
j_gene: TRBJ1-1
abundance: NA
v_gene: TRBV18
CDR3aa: CASTPGQLNTEAFF

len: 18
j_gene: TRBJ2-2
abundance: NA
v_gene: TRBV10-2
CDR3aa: CASSVRFLGDRDTGELFF

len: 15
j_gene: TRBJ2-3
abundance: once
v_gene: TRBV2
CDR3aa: CASSGTSGNTDTQYF

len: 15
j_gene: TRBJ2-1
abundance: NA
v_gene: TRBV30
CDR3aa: CAWSVDSGRASEQFF

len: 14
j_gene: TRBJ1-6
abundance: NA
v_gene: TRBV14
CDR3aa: CASSRGQYNSPLHF

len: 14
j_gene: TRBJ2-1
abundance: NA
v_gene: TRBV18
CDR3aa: CASSPPSRGNEQFF

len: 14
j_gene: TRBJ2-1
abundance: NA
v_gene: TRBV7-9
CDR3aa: CASRTGATYNEQFF

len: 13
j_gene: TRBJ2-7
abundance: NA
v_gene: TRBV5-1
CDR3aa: CASSPETGNEQYF

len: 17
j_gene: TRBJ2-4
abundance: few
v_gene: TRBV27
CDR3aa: CASSLSGRGTSKNIQYF

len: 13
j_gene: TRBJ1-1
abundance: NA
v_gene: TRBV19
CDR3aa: CASSKGRATEAFF

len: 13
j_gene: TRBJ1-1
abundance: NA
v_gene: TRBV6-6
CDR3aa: CASTYGDSRTAFF